This TCR beta chain was identified in a study of T cell repertoires in cytomegalovirus infection. Using its own MiXCR run on the reads, TCRdb lists one record per CDR3 protein. The table records approximately 1,000,000 distinct CDR3 sequences, roughly 31% of them present only once. Remarks on this clonotype: Antigen unknown.

The length of the CDR3 is 15 residues. V lost 0 bases and J 5 bases, leaving 14 bases between the germline ends. Per the germline V gene, CDR1 is SGHNT and CDR2 is YYREEE (reference sequence). The clonotype originates from a human donor in good health (CMV status not recorded). Some clones in this sample may be carry-over from other donors' samples. This material consisted of cultured CD8+ T cells from PBMCs, taken from culture after CMV antigen stimulation. The rearrangement uses TRBV5-4 and TRBJ1-2, with D possibly matching TRBD1 (5 bases). The chain's CDR3 is CASSLDGSGLYGYTF. The CDR3 DNA is TGTGCCAGCAGCTTGGATGGATCGGGGCTATATGGCTACACCTTC.